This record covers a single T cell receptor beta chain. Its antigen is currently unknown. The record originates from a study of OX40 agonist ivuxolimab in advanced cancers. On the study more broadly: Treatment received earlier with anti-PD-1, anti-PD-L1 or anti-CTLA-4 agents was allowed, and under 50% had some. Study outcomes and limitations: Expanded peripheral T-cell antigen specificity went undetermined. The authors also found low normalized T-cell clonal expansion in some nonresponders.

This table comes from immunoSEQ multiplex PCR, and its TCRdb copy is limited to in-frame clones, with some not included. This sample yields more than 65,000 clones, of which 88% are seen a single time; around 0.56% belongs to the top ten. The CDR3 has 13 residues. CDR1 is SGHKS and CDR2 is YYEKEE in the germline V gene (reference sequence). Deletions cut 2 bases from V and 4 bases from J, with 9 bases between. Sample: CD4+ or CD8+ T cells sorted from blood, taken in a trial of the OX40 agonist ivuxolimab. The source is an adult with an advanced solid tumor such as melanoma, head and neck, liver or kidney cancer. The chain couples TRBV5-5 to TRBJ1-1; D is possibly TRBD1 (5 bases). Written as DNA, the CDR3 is TGTGCCAGCAGCTTAGGGACTTTCACTGAAGCTTTCTTT. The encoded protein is CASSLGTFTEAFF.